The 8 T cell receptor beta chains below all came from one sample that was sequenced in a study of control samples from healthy donors and cancer patients. Sequencing used immunoSEQ multiplex PCR; TCRdb keeps in-frame clones, though not all of them. The sample includes fewer than 150,000 clones, 80% to 95% of them seen just once. Sequenced: blood. The receptor source for this set is a man aged 18 to 30 in good health.

This rearrangement joins TRBV25-1 to TRBJ1-1; weak D call: TRBD1 (5 bases). The CDR3 runs to 13 residues. The germline CDR1 and CDR2 sequences are MGHDK and SYGVNS. Trimming pared 4 bases from V and 7 bases from J, leaving 13 bases between. The CDR3 region is CASSVGVLGEAFF. DNA for the CDR3: TGTGCCAGCAGTGTAGGGGTCTTAGGTGAAGCTTTCTTT.

The rearrangement uses TRBV7-8 and TRBJ2-4, with a tentative D call TRBD2 (7 bases). Germline CDR1 reads SGHVS; CDR2 reads FQNEAQ. The ends were cut back, 4 bases at V and 0 bases at J, with 16 bases in the middle. The CDR3 length is 17 residues. CDR3: CASSSYREGIAKNIQYF. In nucleotides, the CDR3 is TGTGCCAGCAGCTCATACAGGGAGGGCATAGCCAAAAACATTCAGTACTTC.

The V gene is TRBV6-5, the J gene TRBJ1-5, with D unclear. This CDR3 region has 14 residues. In germline, CDR1 is MNHEY, CDR2 SVGAGI. V was trimmed by 6 bases and J by 4 bases, leaving 13 bases between them. The CDR3 DNA reads TGTGCCAGCAGGGACCGGGAGTGGAATCAGCCCCAGCATTTT. Amino acid sequence: CASRDREWNQPQHF.

V is TRBV3-1 (or the pseudogene TRBV3-2) and J is TRBJ2-1, with D possibly being TRBD2 (5 bases). V was shortened by 3 bases and J by 8 bases, with 20 bases between the two germline ends. Germline V lookup: CDR1 LGHDT, CDR2 YNNKEL (reference sequence). The CDR3 has 16 residues. The CDR3 region is CASSQDFRTIPDEQFF. Here the CDR3 DNA reads TGTGCCAGCAGCCAGGACTTTCGTACGATCCCGGATGAGCAGTTCTTC.

The chain links TRBV7-2 to TRBJ1-1, with D possibly being TRBD1 (6 bases). Trimming stripped 5 bases from V and 6 bases from J, with 19 bases between. Germline assignment: CDR1 SGHTA and CDR2 FQGNSA. This CDR3 contains 15 residues. Written as DNA, the CDR3 is TGTGCCAGCAGCCAGAGGGGGACTAACGCGCCTGAAGCTTTCTTT. It specifies CASSQRGTNAPEAFF.

Worth noting for this clone: At one end the junction does not follow the germline gene, possibly because of a read error. This rearrangement joins TRBV7-3 to TRBJ2-3, with 9 bases lining up with TRBD1. The CDR3 has 17 residues. Germline V gene sequence: CDR1 SGHTA, CDR2 FQGTGA. CDR3 nucleotides: TGTGCCAGCAGCCTAACCACCGGGACAGGGTCGGTAGATACGCAGTATTTT. Translating gives CASSLTTGTGSVDTQYF.

The count of this clone is one. V usage is TRBV7-9 and J usage is TRBJ1-4, with D tentatively TRBD1 (6 bases). Germline V lookup: CDR1 SEHNR, CDR2 FQNEAQ (reference sequence). The CDR3 is 12 amino acids. Trimming took 1 base from V and 11 from J, leaving 8 bases between them. The CDR3 coding sequence is TGTGCCAGCAGCTTAGAACAGGGCAAACTGTTTTTT. Translated: CASSLEQGKLFF.

This rearrangement joins TRBV30 to TRBJ1-2; 7 nucleotides align to TRBD1. The CDR3 loop spans 14 amino acids. Trimming cost V 4 bases and J 4 bases; bases outside gene matches: 9. CDR1 and CDR2 from the germline V gene are GTSNPN and SVGIG (reference sequence). For the CDR3, the DNA is TGTGCCTGGAACCGACAGGGCCGTTCCTATGGCTACACCTTC. Translation: CAWNRQGRSYGYTF.